This T cell receptor (beta chain) emerged from a study of shared clonotypes between healthy human individuals. Data came from immunoSEQ multiplex PCR; TCRdb stores just in-frame clones and leaves some out. The sample includes some 2.4 million clones, 93% of them seen just once. V lost 4 bases to trimming and J lost 1 base, with 20 bases between them. The CDR3 runs to 17 residues. CDR1 is GTSNPN and CDR2 is SVGIG in the germline V gene (reference sequence). The chain joins TRBV30 to TRBJ2-4; tentative D call: TRBD1 (6 bases). The sequenced material came from naive CD4+ T cells from PBMCs. This sample's subset: CD45RA+ positively selected. The origin of this receptor is a man between 18 and 29 years old in good health. Some clones in this sample may be carry-over from other donors' samples. The CDR3 is CAWTTAGETWAKNIQYF. The CDR3, as DNA: TGTGCCTGGACCACTGCAGGGGAGACTTGGGCCAAAAACATTCAGTACTTC.